The present TCR beta chain was sequenced within a study of blood T cell repertoires in COVID-19. Study context: From T cells, B-cell-depleted T cells, or PBMCs came the material, which was cDNA or gDNA.

In terms of age and location, participants ranged from roughly 18 to 90 years and lived in fewer than 30 US areas. Some clones are missing from TCRdb's copy, which holds only in-frame ones; the method was immunoSEQ multiplex PCR. The table records some 250,000 clones, roughly 90% of them present only once. The CDR3 spans 14 residues. This clonotype originated in a man aged 35 to 55 who had recovered from COVID-19. The genes are TRBV21-1 and TRBJ2-3; TRBD2 reflects the table's D call only, with no check against the DNA. TRBV21-1 is designated a pseudogene. Specimen: PBMCs or T cells enriched from blood (not recorded which). The CDR3: CASSKGLSGNTQYF. CDR3 nucleotide sequence: TGTGCCAGCAGCAAAGGTCTATCCGGGAATACGCAGTATTTT.